The 20 T cell receptor beta chains reported below all come from one sample, sequenced in a study of blood T cell repertoires in COVID-19. Assay used: immunoSEQ multiplex PCR; TCRdb lists only in-frame clones, some missing. The sample shows approximately 150,000 clones, about 80% of them seen only once. Sample: peripheral blood. The receptors come from a woman between 70 and 85 years old with acute or convalescent COVID-19.

The J gene is TRBJ2-3, the V gene TRBV15, with 12 nucleotides matching TRBD2. CDR1 is LNHNV and CDR2 is YYDKDF in the germline V gene (reference sequence). Losses at the gene ends were 0 bases for V and 6 bases for J; bases not matched to a gene: 4. This CDR3 has 16 residues. In DNA form, the CDR3 reads TGTGCCACCAGCAGAGATGCTAGCGGGGGGGCCGATACGCAGTATTTT. It is translated as CATSRDASGGADTQYF. The full variable domain, rest sourced from reference TRBV15 and TRBJ2-3, is DAMVIQNPRYQVTQFGKPVTLSCSQTLNHNVMYWYQQKSSQAPKLLFHYYDKDFNNEADTPDNFQSRRPNTSFCFLDIRSPGLGDTAMYLCATSRDASGGADTQYFGPGTRLTVL.

The chain links TRBV6-2 or TRBV6-3 to TRBJ2-5; TRBD2 might be the D (5 bases). V was trimmed by 2 bases and J by 5 bases, leaving 15 bases between them. The CDR3 runs 15 residues. Germline assignment: CDR1 MNHEY and CDR2 SVGEGT. The CDR3 sequence is CASSYAGIEGETQYF. The CDR3 DNA is TGTGCCAGCAGTTACGCGGGTATAGAAGGGGAGACCCAGTACTTC.

This clone was observed a single time. The V and J genes are TRBV27 and TRBJ1-6, with unresolved D. The ends were cut back, 4 bases at V and 7 bases at J, with 8 bases in the middle. The CDR3 loop spans 13 amino acids. Germline V gene data show CDR1 as MNHEY and CDR2 as SMNVEV (reference sequence). The CDR3 bases are TGTGCCAGCAGTTCCTTTACAAATTCACCCCTCCACTTT. Encoded protein: CASSSFTNSPLHF.

V gene TRBV24-1 combines with J gene TRBJ2-3, with unresolved D. This CDR3 has 15 residues. Germline V lookup: CDR1 KGHDR, CDR2 SFDVKD. V was pared by 5 bases and J by 0 bases, with 11 bases between. CDR3 in amino acids: CATSATPESTDTQYF. CDR3 sequence (DNA): TGTGCCACCAGTGCCACCCCCGAGAGCACAGATACGCAGTATTTT.

This chain uses TRBV6-5 with TRBJ2-2, with a tentative D call TRBD1 (6 bases). With 2 bases removed from V and 2 bases from J, the gap between germline ends came to 9 bases. Germline V lookup: CDR1 MNHEY, CDR2 SVGAGI. The CDR3 extends over 15 amino acids. For the CDR3, the DNA is TGTGCCAGCAGTTACCTGGACAGCAACACCGGGGAGCTGTTTTTT. It translates to CASSYLDSNTGELFF.

This rearrangement joins TRBV5-1 to TRBJ1-1; D possibly corresponds to TRBD1 (5 bases). V lost 1 base, J lost 5 bases, and 12 bases lay in between. This CDR3 spans 14 amino acids. Germline V gives CDR1 SGHRS, CDR2 YFSETQ. CDR3 in amino acids: CASSLSQGGTEAFF. The CDR3 DNA reads as TGCGCCAGCAGCTTGTCGCAGGGAGGGACTGAAGCTTTCTTT.

About this clone itself: One end of the junction does not line up with germline, which may come from a read error. This chain's CDR3 is CACSSGRPNQETQYF. In DNA, the CDR3 is TGTGCCTGCTCCTCAGGTAGACCTAACCAAGAGACCCAGTACTTC. This chain links TRBV18 with TRBJ2-5; D not resolved. Germline V CDR1 and CDR2: KGHSH, LQKENI. The CDR3 has 15 amino acids.

The CDR3 coding sequence is TGTGCCAGCAGTTTCACGGACAGGGGGACCTATGGCTACACCTTC. Its protein is CASSFTDRGTYGYTF. The genes are TRBV28 and TRBJ1-2; TRBD1 agrees at 10 bases. V shed 3 bases, J shed 4 bases, and the junction held 5 bases outside the gene matches. The CDR3 has 15 residues. The germline CDR1 and CDR2 sequences are MDHEN and SYDVKM.

The J gene is TRBJ1-2, the V gene TRBV5-1, with TRBD1 matching over 8 bases. CDR3 length equals 17 residues. From germline, CDR1 is SGHRS and CDR2 YFSETQ. With 2 bases clipped from V and 0 bases from J, the junction kept 9 bases outside the gene matches. In DNA, the CDR3 is TGCGCCAGCAGCTTTCCGACCGACAGGGGAGCTAACTATGGCTACACCTTC. Translation gives CASSFPTDRGANYGYTF. Variable domain in full (rest from reference TRBV5-1 and TRBJ1-2): KAGVTQTPRYLIKTRGQQVTLSCSPISGHRSVSWYQQTPGQGLQFLFEYFSETQRNKGNFPGRFSGRQFSNSRSEMNVSTLELGDSALYLCASSFPTDRGANYGYTFGSGTRLTVV.

This chain connects TRBV5-6 to TRBJ2-3, with 10 bases identical to TRBD2. The CDR3 totals 14 residues. CDR1 is SGHDT, CDR2 YYEEEE, per germline. V shed 4 bases, J shed 5 bases, and the junction held 4 bases outside the gene matches. CDR3 nucleotides: TGTGCCAGCAGCGCACGGACTAGCGGAGATACGCAGTATTTT. It encodes CASSARTSGDTQYF.

The rearrangement joins TRBV10-3 to TRBJ2-7; 9 bases are a match to TRBD1. Germline trimming cut 4 bases from V and 4 bases from J; bases unmatched to any gene: 11. Germline loops: CDR1 ENHRY, CDR2 SYGVKD. The CDR3 totals 16 residues. The CDR3 DNA follows: TGTGCCATCAGTGCCGGAGGAGGGACAGGGATGTACGAGCAGTACTTC. Its translation is CAISAGGGTGMYEQYF.

This clone was counted between two and nine times. The genes are TRBV28 and TRBJ1-6, with a weak D call TRBD1 (6 bases). Trimming left V 7 bases short and J 6 bases short, with 10 bases between. The CDR3 sequence is 13 residues long. Germline-derived CDR1 and CDR2 are MDHEN and SYDVKM. The CDR3 reads CASIRDTNSPLHF. In nucleotides, the CDR3 is TGTGCCAGCATCCGGGACACTAATTCACCCCTCCACTTT.

The rearrangement joins TRBV27 to TRBJ2-7, with 8 bases matching TRBD1. Germline V CDR1 and CDR2: MNHEY, SMNVEV (reference sequence). CDR3 length equals 14 residues. V gave up 5 bases and J gave up 1 base; unmatched junction bases: 4. CDR3: CASSPRTGSYEQYF. In nucleotides, the CDR3 is TGTGCCAGCAGTCCCAGGACAGGGTCCTACGAGCAGTACTTC.

This clone has just one count. The chain couples TRBV27 to TRBJ1-3, with D maybe TRBD1 (6 bases). CDR1 is MNHEY, CDR2 SMNVEV, per germline (reference sequence). Trimming stripped 2 bases from V and 0 bases from J, with 14 bases between. The CDR3 is 17 amino acids. The chain's CDR3 is CASSLRSQGLSGNTIYF. CDR3 in DNA: TGTGCCAGCAGTTTACGCTCCCAGGGGCTCTCTGGAAACACCATATATTTT.

The chain couples TRBV6-5 to TRBJ2-1; 12 bases are a match to TRBD2. Germline V lookup: CDR1 MNHEY, CDR2 SVGAGI. V was pared by 2 bases and J by 9 bases, with 8 bases of the junction left unmatched. The CDR3 loop spans 16 amino acids. In DNA, the CDR3 is TGTGCCAGCAGTTACGGTTCTAGCGGGGGGGCGGGTGAGCAGTTCTTC. Amino acid sequence: CASSYGSSGGAGEQFF.

This chain uses TRBV2 with TRBJ2-2; 9 nucleotides line up with TRBD1. Germline V lookup: CDR1 SNHLY, CDR2 FYNNEI. CDR3 length equals 16 residues. The ends lost 7 bases at V and 4 bases at J; junction bases unmatched: 10. The CDR3 DNA sequence: TGTGCCAGCAAAAGGGACAGGGTATACGGCACCGGGGAGCTGTTTTTT. This gives the protein CASKRDRVYGTGELFF.

This clone was counted only a few times. J is TRBJ2-7 and V is TRBV6-5, with D possibly matching TRBD2 (5 bases). The CDR3 length is 14 residues. Trimming left V 2 bases short and J 6 bases short, with 14 bases between. Germline V gene data show CDR1 as MNHEY and CDR2 as SVGAGI. CDR3 sequence: CASSYTGSRSEQYF. The CDR3 coding sequence is TGTGCCAGCAGTTACACGGGGAGCAGGTCCGAGCAGTACTTC.

The CDR3, as DNA: TGTGCCAGCAGCCCCAGGGGGCGAGGAGATACGCAGTATTTT. This gives the protein CASSPRGRGDTQYF. The chain joins TRBV28 to TRBJ2-3; 8 positions match TRBD1. Germline lookup yields CDR1 MDHEN and CDR2 SYDVKM. There are 14 residues in the CDR3. With 6 bases clipped from V and 5 bases from J, the junction kept 7 bases outside the gene matches. The full variable domain, with the rest looked up from reference TRBV28 and TRBJ2-3, is DVKVTQSSRYLVKRTGEKVFLECVQDMDHENMFWYRQDPGLGLRLIYFSYDVKMKEKGDIPEGYSVSREKKERFSLILESASTNQTSMYLCASSPRGRGDTQYFGPGTRLTVL.

This clone occurred once. The CDR3 nucleotides are TGTGCCAGCAGTACGGACAGAGCAACTAATGAAAAACTGTTTTTT. Protein sequence: CASSTDRATNEKLFF. This chain joins TRBV6-5 and TRBJ1-4, with D tentatively TRBD1 (6 bases). Per the germline V gene, CDR1 is MNHEY and CDR2 is SVGAGI. The V end lost 5 bases, the J end lost 0 bases, and 10 bases lay between the germline ends. The CDR3 covers 15 residues.

This chain joins TRBV7-2 and TRBJ2-7, with 8 bases that match TRBD1. V lost 2 bases and J lost 2; bases outside the gene matches: 5. Germline CDR1 SGHTA, CDR2 FQGNSA. The CDR3 has 15 amino acids. CDR3 protein: CASSLSQGAPYEQYF. The CDR3 DNA is TGTGCCAGCAGCTTAAGTCAGGGGGCCCCCTACGAGCAGTACTTC. The full variable domain, completed using reference TRBV7-2 and TRBJ2-7, is GAGVSQSPSNKVTEKGKDVELRCDPISGHTALYWYRQSLGQGLEFLIYFQGNSAPDKSGLPSDRFSAERTGGSVSTLTIQRTQQEDSAVYLCASSLSQGAPYEQYFGPGTRLTVT.